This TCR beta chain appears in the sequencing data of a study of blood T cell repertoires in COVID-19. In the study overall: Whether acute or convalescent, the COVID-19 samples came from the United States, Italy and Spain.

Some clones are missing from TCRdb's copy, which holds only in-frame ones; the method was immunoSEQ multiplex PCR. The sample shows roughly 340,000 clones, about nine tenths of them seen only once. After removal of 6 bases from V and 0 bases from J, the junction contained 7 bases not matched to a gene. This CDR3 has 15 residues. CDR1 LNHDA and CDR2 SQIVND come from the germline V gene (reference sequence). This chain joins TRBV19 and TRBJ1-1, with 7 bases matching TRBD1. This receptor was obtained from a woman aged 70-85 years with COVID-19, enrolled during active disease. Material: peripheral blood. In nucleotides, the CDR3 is TGTGCCAGTAGGGTGACAGGGCGGGTGAACACTGAAGCTTTCTTT. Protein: CASRVTGRVNTEAFF.